The 16 T cell receptor beta chains presented below share a single source sample, sequenced in a study of blood T cell repertoires in COVID-19. TCRdb's copy holds only in-frame clones and misses some; the assay was immunoSEQ multiplex PCR. This table has 260,000 or so clones, roughly 88% appearing once. Source material: peripheral blood. The receptor set was obtained from a man younger than 35 with active or convalescent COVID-19.

In this sample, this clone turned up once. V and J are TRBV19 and TRBJ1-6; D unresolved. The CDR3 is 16 residues long. Trimming took 5 bases from V and 9 from J, leaving 20 bases between them. CDR1 is LNHDA, CDR2 SQIVND, per germline (reference sequence). CDR3 coding DNA: TGTGCCAGTAGTGTTGACATCACAAGACCTGGTTCACCCCTCCACTTT. The encoded protein is CASSVDITRPGSPLHF.

This clone was counted a single time. The V call is TRBV5-1, the J call TRBJ2-7; 7 bases map to TRBD2. The V gene end was trimmed by 5 bases and the J gene end by 3 bases; junction bases not matched to a gene: 14. This CDR3 has 16 residues. Germline lookup yields CDR1 SGHRS and CDR2 YFSETQ. CDR3 loop: CASSFEPGGTVYEQYF. In DNA form, the CDR3 reads TGCGCCAGCAGTTTCGAACCGGGAGGCACAGTCTACGAGCAGTACTTC. Drawing the rest from reference TRBV5-1 and TRBJ2-7, the complete variable domain is KAGVTQTPRYLIKTRGQQVTLSCSPISGHRSVSWYQQTPGQGLQFLFEYFSETQRNKGNFPGRFSGRQFSNSRSEMNVSTLELGDSALYLCASSFEPGGTVYEQYFGPGTRLTVT.

V gene TRBV5-4 combines with J gene TRBJ1-4; possibly TRBD1 for D (6 bases). There are 17 residues in the CDR3. V shed 4 bases and J shed 5 bases, with 21 bases lying between them. Germline V CDR1 and CDR2: SGHNT, YYREEE (reference sequence). CDR3 sequence (DNA): TGTGCCAGCAGCCCAAAGGGCAGGGGCCCCTCAAATGAAAAACTGTTTTTT. It is translated as CASSPKGRGPSNEKLFF.

DNA for the CDR3: TGTGCCAGTAGTATATATACGCAGGGACTGGCTGGAAACACCATATATTTT. This codes for CASSIYTQGLAGNTIYF. This chain links TRBV19 with TRBJ1-3, with a weak D call TRBD1 (5 bases). This CDR3 is 17 amino acids long. The germline V gene encodes CDR1 LNHDA and CDR2 SQIVND (reference sequence). Trimming left V 2 bases short and J 2 bases short, with 16 bases between.

This rearrangement joins TRBV6-5 to TRBJ2-2; D call uncertain. The germline V and J ends were trimmed by 8 bases and 4 bases, with 11 bases remaining between them. Looked up from germline, CDR1 is MNHEY and CDR2 is SVGAGI. CDR3 length: 13 residues. The CDR3 protein is CASDISGTGELFF. CDR3 nucleotides: TGTGCCAGCGACATATCCGGCACCGGGGAGCTGTTTTTT.

The V gene is TRBV3-1 (or the pseudogene TRBV3-2), the J gene TRBJ2-7; a weak D match, TRBD1 (5 bases). Trimming pared 1 base from V and 3 bases from J, leaving 13 bases between. This CDR3 region has 15 residues. Germline V gives CDR1 LGHDT, CDR2 YNNKEL (reference sequence). The CDR3 loop reads CASSQVQGRDYEQYF. CDR3 bases: TGTGCCAGCAGCCAAGTGCAGGGAAGGGACTACGAGCAGTACTTC.

This CDR3 is CSVEDLGGRAFF. Written as DNA, the CDR3 is TGCAGCGTTGAAGATTTAGGGGGAAGAGCTTTCTTT. The chain is built from TRBV29-1 and TRBJ1-1, with TRBD1 as a possible D gene (6 bases). The germline gives CDR1 SQVTM, CDR2 ANQGSEA. The length of the CDR3 is 12 residues. With 0 bases removed from V and 10 bases from J, the gap between germline ends came to 12 bases.

The chain employs TRBV19 and TRBJ1-1; TRBD1 matches at 9 bases. Germline V CDR1 and CDR2: LNHDA, SQIVND (reference sequence). With V trimmed by 6 bases and J by 5 bases, 7 bases remained unmatched. The CDR3 length is 14 residues. CDR3 sequence (DNA): TGTGCCAGTAGCTACAGGGGGCGTGAGACTGAAGCTTTCTTT. Its protein is CASSYRGRETEAFF.

The V call is TRBV5-6, the J call TRBJ1-2, with 9 bases lining up with TRBD1. With V trimmed by 3 bases and J by 7 bases, 4 bases remained unmatched. CDR3 size: 13 residues. CDR1 is SGHDT, CDR2 YYEEEE, per germline. The CDR3 nucleotides read TGTGCCAGCAGCTCCGGGACAGGGCTTGGCTACACCTTC. It specifies CASSSGTGLGYTF.

This clone has just one count. The chain combines TRBV27 with TRBJ2-5; perhaps TRBD2 as D (7 bases). V lost 8 bases to trimming and J lost 5 bases, with 18 bases between them. The CDR3 is 14 residues long. Germline values: CDR1 MNHEY, CDR2 SMNVEV (reference sequence). The CDR3 DNA reads TGTGCCAGCGCGGGGCGCGGGGGCGGGGAGACCCAGTACTTC. Translating gives CASAGRGGGETQYF.

This clone was observed a handful of times. This chain joins TRBV29-1 and TRBJ1-2; 7 bases fit TRBD1. The junction had 7 bases not matched to a gene; V was cut back by 5 bases and J by 7 bases. The CDR3 has 12 amino acids. Germline CDR1 reads SQVTM; CDR2 reads ANQGSEA. The CDR3 reads CSVRGQATGYTF. The DNA for the CDR3 is TGCAGCGTTCGCGGACAGGCTACTGGCTACACCTTC. Full variable domain (missing parts from reference TRBV29-1 and TRBJ1-2): SAVISQKPSRDICQRGTSLTIQCQVDSQVTMMFWYRQQPGQSLTLIATANQGSEATYESGFVIDKFPISRPNLTFSTLTVSNMSPEDSSIYLCSVRGQATGYTFGSGTRLTVV.

The chain recombines TRBV18 with TRBJ2-7; 7 bases are shared with TRBD1. J lost 7 bases, V lost 3 bases, and 12 bases had no gene match. The CDR3 loop spans 15 amino acids. Germline V gene data show CDR1 as KGHSH and CDR2 as LQKENI. The CDR3 is CASSPTVQGTGEQYF. In DNA, the CDR3 is TGTGCCAGCTCACCCACCGTACAGGGGACGGGGGAGCAGTACTTC.

This clone is a singleton in its sample. The chain joins TRBV18 to TRBJ2-7; 8 bases fit TRBD2. CDR3 length equals 15 residues. Trimming removed 3 bases from V and 5 bases from J; junction bases left unmatched: 9. Looked up from germline, CDR1 is KGHSH and CDR2 is LQKENI. The CDR3 loop reads CASSPLSGGSDEQYF. In DNA form, the CDR3 reads TGTGCCAGCTCACCCCTGAGCGGGGGATCAGACGAGCAGTACTTC. The full variable domain, rest sourced from reference TRBV18 and TRBJ2-7, is NAGVMQNPRHLVRRRGQEARLRCSPMKGHSHVYWYRQLPEEGLKFMVYLQKENIIDESGMPKERFSAEFPKEGPSILRIQQVVRGDSAAYFCASSPLSGGSDEQYFGPGTRLTVT.

The chain joins TRBV14 to TRBJ2-7; a weak D match, TRBD1 (5 bases). CDR3 length: 16 amino acids. The V end lost 1 base, the J end lost 0 bases, and 13 bases lay between the germline ends. CDR1 and CDR2 (germline): SGHDN, FVKESK. DNA for the CDR3: TGTGCCAGCAGCCAAGCTTGGGCAGGGATCTCCTACGAGCAGTACTTC. It codes for CASSQAWAGISYEQYF.

V and J are TRBV6-6 and TRBJ2-3; 11 nucleotides align to TRBD2. V was pared by 7 bases and J by 3 bases, with 6 bases of the junction left unmatched. The CDR3 has 15 residues. The germline V gene encodes CDR1 MNHNY and CDR2 SVGAGI (reference sequence). DNA of the CDR3: TGTGCCAGCAAACCTAGCGGGGGGAGGACAGATACGCAGTATTTT. Translation gives CASKPSGGRTDTQYF.

J is TRBJ1-2 and V is TRBV7-9; D remains unclear. V lost 1 base and J 8 bases, leaving 14 bases between the germline ends. The germline CDR1 and CDR2 sequences are SEHNR and FQNEAQ (reference sequence). The CDR3 is 14 residues long. This CDR3 reads CASSLDGLSRGYTF. DNA of the CDR3: TGTGCCAGCAGCTTAGATGGGCTCTCTCGGGGCTACACCTTC.